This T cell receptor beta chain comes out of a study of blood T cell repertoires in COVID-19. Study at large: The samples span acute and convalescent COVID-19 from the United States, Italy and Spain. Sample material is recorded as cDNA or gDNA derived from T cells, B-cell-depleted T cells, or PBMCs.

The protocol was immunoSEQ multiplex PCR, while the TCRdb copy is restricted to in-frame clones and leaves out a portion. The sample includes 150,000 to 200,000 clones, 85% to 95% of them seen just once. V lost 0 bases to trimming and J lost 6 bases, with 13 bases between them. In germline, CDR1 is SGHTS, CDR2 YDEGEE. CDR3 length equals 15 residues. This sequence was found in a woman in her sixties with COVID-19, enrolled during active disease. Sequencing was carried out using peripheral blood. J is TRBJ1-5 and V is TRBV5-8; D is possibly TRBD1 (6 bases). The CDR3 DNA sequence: TGTGCCAGCAGCTTGGATCACGAAGGGGGTCAGCCCCAGCATTTT. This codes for CASSLDHEGGQPQHF.